This T cell receptor beta chain was sequenced during a study of neoadjuvant anti-PD-1 for oral cavity cancer. Study background: Most patients had three to four biweekly doses of 3 mg/kg nivolumab before resection.

Trimming pared 5 bases from V and 2 bases from J, leaving 12 bases between. This CDR3 is built from 14 residues. The germline CDR1 and CDR2 sequences are SGHVS and FQNEAQ. Study-wide points: TCR analyses covered only a few patients per response group.

For this clone: What it binds is unknown.

Using immunoSEQ multiplex PCR, the repertoire was profiled, and TCRdb retains in-frame clones only, with some absent. Seen here are tens of thousands of clones, 80% to 90% observed once, and the top ten hold around 3.2%. The rearrangement links TRBV7-8 to TRBJ1-1; D is ambiguous. The sequencing used PBMCs, collected before nivolumab (anti-PD-1) treatment. The sequence came from a person aged 35-79 years with oral cavity squamous cell carcinoma. The CDR3 DNA is TGTGCCAGCAGCCTAGGGTTAGGTAACACTGAAGCTTTCTTT. It yields the protein CASSLGLGNTEAFF.